These 13 T cell receptor beta chains were sequenced from one sample in a study of chemoradiotherapy in HPV16-positive cancers. Using immunoSEQ multiplex PCR, the repertoire was profiled, and TCRdb retains in-frame clones only, with some absent. Of about 21,000 clones in the sample, 80% to 90% were seen once. The sample here was blood, taken from a patient who underwent chemoradiotherapy. The receptors here all came from a human donor with HPV-associated anogenital cancer.

A few counts support this clone. This chain uses TRBV5-1 with TRBJ2-7; no clear D. V gave up 0 bases and J gave up 7 bases, with 11 bases separating them. The CDR3 totals 13 residues. Germline lookup yields CDR1 SGHRS and CDR2 YFSETQ. DNA for the CDR3: TGCGCCAGCAGCTTGGGGCCGGGTCAGGAGCAGTACTTC. Protein: CASSLGPGQEQYF.

This chain joins TRBV28 and TRBJ1-2; D possibly corresponds to TRBD1 (5 bases). The CDR3 extends over 16 amino acids. CDR1 MDHEN and CDR2 SYDVKM come from the germline V gene. V gave up 6 bases and J gave up 4 bases, with 21 bases separating them. DNA of the CDR3: TGTGCCAGCAGGAGAAATCCACAGGTTCGAGTCTATGGCTACACCTTC. It codes for CASRRNPQVRVYGYTF.

CDR3 protein: CASSGSGTGVEKLFF. Here the CDR3 DNA reads TGTGCCAGCAGCGGATCCGGGACAGGGGTGGAAAAACTGTTTTTT. The chain uses TRBV9 and TRBJ1-4; 10 positions match TRBD1. Looked up from germline, CDR1 is SGDLS and CDR2 is YYNGEE. The V gene end was trimmed by 3 bases and the J gene end by 8 bases; junction bases not matched to a gene: 7. This CDR3 contains 15 residues.

J is TRBJ1-2 and V is TRBV6-5, with TRBD1 identical over 7 bases. The length of the CDR3 is 15 residues. V was pared by 4 bases and J by 1 base, with 6 bases of the junction left unmatched. CDR1 and CDR2 (germline): MNHEY, SVGAGI. CDR3 protein: CASSLRRGVNYGYTF. CDR3 nucleotides: TGTGCCAGCAGTTTGCGCAGGGGGGTTAACTATGGCTACACCTTC.

V is TRBV23-1 and J is TRBJ2-2; 9 bases fit TRBD2. TRBV23-1 is labeled an ORF, and its function is uncertain. The CDR3 is 16 amino acids. J lost 2 bases, V lost 2 bases, and 3 bases had no gene match. Here the CDR3 reads CASSQRAGGNTGELFF. The CDR3 coding sequence is TGCGCCAGCAGTCAACGAGCGGGGGGCAACACCGGGGAGCTGTTTTTT.

The chain employs TRBV7-9 and TRBJ2-1, with D perhaps being TRBD1 or TRBD2 (5 bases each). This CDR3 spans 12 amino acids. Trimming removed 1 base from V and 10 bases from J, with 8 bases in between. Germline V gene lookup returns CDR1 SEHNR and CDR2 FQNEAQ (reference sequence). The CDR3: CASSLGWDEQFF. CDR3 coding DNA: TGTGCCAGCAGCTTAGGGTGGGACGAGCAGTTCTTC.

This chain connects TRBV5-5 to TRBJ1-1; tentative D call: TRBD1 (5 bases). The germline gives CDR1 SGHKS, CDR2 YYEKEE (reference sequence). The CDR3 has 13 residues. V dropped 2 bases and J dropped 6 bases, with 11 bases sitting between them. The CDR3 region has the DNA TGTGCCAGCAGCTTCAGGGATCTACCTGAAGCTTTCTTT. It encodes CASSFRDLPEAFF.

The rearrangement joins TRBV28 to TRBJ2-2; D is perhaps TRBD2 (6 bases). Germline lookup yields CDR1 MDHEN and CDR2 SYDVKM. V shed 6 bases and J shed 4 bases, with 18 bases lying between them. The length of the CDR3 is 16 residues. The chain's CDR3 is CASRGGRGWGTGELFF. The CDR3 region has the DNA TGTGCCAGCAGGGGGGGTAGAGGCTGGGGCACCGGGGAGCTGTTTTTT.

This rearrangement joins TRBV19 to TRBJ1-5; a weak D match, TRBD1 (6 bases). Per germline, CDR1 LNHDA and CDR2 SQIVND (reference sequence). Trimming shortened V by 3 bases and J by 1 base, and 10 bases separated the two germline ends. The CDR3 runs to 15 residues. The CDR3 region is CASSIPRGSNQPQHF. In DNA form, the CDR3 reads TGTGCCAGTAGTATCCCCAGGGGAAGCAATCAGCCCCAGCATTTT.

V and J are TRBV5-1 and TRBJ2-3, with 8 bases matching TRBD2. CDR1 and CDR2 from the germline V gene are SGHRS and YFSETQ. The V and J ends lost 4 bases and 0 bases, in that order; junction bases with no gene match: 4. The CDR3 sequence is 15 residues long. The CDR3 DNA reads TGCGCCAGCAGCCGTAGCGGGACTAGCACAGATACGCAGTATTTT. It encodes CASSRSGTSTDTQYF.

This chain joins TRBV29-1 and TRBJ2-5; tentatively, D is TRBD1 (5 bases). Germline CDR1 SQVTM, CDR2 ANQGSEA. The CDR3 consists of 12 residues. Trimming shortened V by 7 bases and J by 2 bases, and 11 bases separated the two germline ends. The CDR3 region is CSEGPSQETQYF. The CDR3 DNA is TGCAGCGAGGGGCCTTCTCAAGAGACCCAGTACTTC.

This clone was found once. The J gene is TRBJ2-5, the V gene TRBV4-3; 7 bases agree with TRBD2. Germline V gene lookup returns CDR1 LGHNA and CDR2 YSLEER. The length of the CDR3 is 18 residues. V lost 1 base to trimming and J lost 1 base; unmatched junction nucleotides: 12. The CDR3 protein is CASSQGGFGRGIQETQYF. CDR3 in DNA: TGCGCCAGCAGCCAAGGTGGATTTGGGCGGGGGATCCAAGAGACCCAGTACTTC.

The chain combines TRBV27 with TRBJ2-7; 7 bases agree with TRBD2. The CDR3 extends over 14 amino acids. Germline assignment: CDR1 MNHEY and CDR2 SMNVEV (reference sequence). V was pared by 8 bases and J by 3 bases, with 10 bases of the junction left unmatched. The CDR3 DNA sequence: TGTGCCAGCGGAGAAATCAGGACTAGCTACGAGCAGTACTTC. This encodes CASGEIRTSYEQYF.